The clone carrying this TCR beta chain came up many times. The sample originates from a study of T cells in Graves' hyperthyroidism and ophthalmopathy. Stable hyperthyroidism: no ophthalmopathy progression over 18 months of follow-up. RNA transcripts were the template for amplifying TCR beta CDR3 regions. A set of HTBI primers served as the primers for a first-round RT-PCR of the TCR CDR3. TCRdb reprocessed the multiplex PCR reads via MiXCR and lists one record per CDR3 protein. This repertoire shows roughly 420,000 distinct CDR3 sequences, around 16% found once; its top ten account for roughly 7.7%. This TCR was sampled from a woman aged 18-29 years with Graves' hyperthyroidism. Source material: blood.

The CDR3 DNA is TGTGCCAGCAGTTACGAGGAGATTGGGGGCAAGCAGTACTTC. It encodes CASSYEEIGGKQYF. This chain connects TRBV6-5 to TRBJ2-7, with D maybe TRBD1 (6 bases). V lost 2 bases and J lost 8, with 16 bases in between. CDR3 length: 14 amino acids. CDR1 and CDR2 from the germline V gene are MNHEY and SVGAGI.